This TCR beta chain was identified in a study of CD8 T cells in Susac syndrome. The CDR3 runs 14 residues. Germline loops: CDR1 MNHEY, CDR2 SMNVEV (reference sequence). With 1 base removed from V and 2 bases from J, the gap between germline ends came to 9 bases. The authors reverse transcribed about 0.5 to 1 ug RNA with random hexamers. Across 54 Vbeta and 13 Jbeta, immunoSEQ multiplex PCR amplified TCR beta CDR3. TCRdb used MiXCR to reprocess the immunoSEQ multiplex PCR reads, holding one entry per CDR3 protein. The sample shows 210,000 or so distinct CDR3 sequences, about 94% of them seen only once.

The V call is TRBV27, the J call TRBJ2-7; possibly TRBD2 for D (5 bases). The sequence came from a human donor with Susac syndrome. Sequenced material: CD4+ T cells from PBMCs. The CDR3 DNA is TGTGCCAGCAGTTTATGGAGGCAGACCTACGAGCAGTACTTC. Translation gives CASSLWRQTYEQYF.